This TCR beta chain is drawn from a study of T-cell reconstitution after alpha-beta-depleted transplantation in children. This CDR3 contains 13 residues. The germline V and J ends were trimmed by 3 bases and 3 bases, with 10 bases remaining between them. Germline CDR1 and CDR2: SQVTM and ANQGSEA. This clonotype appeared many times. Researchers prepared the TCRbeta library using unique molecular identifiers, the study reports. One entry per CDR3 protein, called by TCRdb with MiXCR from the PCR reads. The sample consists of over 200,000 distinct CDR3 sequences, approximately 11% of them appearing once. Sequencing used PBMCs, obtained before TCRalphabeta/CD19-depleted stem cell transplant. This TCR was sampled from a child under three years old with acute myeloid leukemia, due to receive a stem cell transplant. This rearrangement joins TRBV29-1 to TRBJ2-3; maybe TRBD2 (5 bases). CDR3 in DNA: TGCAGCGTTGACCCCCCGGGGACAGATACGCAGTATTTT. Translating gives CSVDPPGTDTQYF.